The source of this T cell receptor (beta chain) is a study of blood T cells in healthy people across ages. The wider study: When template switching was applied, about one barcoded beta molecule was captured per two T cells.

A second 7 to 11 cycle PCR used barcoded and J-beta primers. The template-switch adaptor was a 5' adaptor with 12 random nucleotides. It tagged each cDNA molecule. TCRdb recomputed calls from the 5' RACE reads with MiXCR, one row per CDR3 protein. The sample holds 650,000 to 700,000 distinct CDR3 sequences, about 30% seen once. This clonotype has a count of ten or more. Its target is unknown. The V gene lost 6 bases and the J gene lost 2 bases, with 11 bases spanning the gap. Germline CDR1 reads SNHLY; CDR2 reads FYNNEI. The CDR3 is made up of 13 amino acids. The study recruited healthy Caucasian donors from Russia who were aged about 6 to 90. Whole-study findings and limits: Unsorted PBMCs prevented conclusive naive versus antigen-experienced comparison.

The receptor was isolated from a woman older than 75 in good health. The material sequenced was blood. The chain is built from TRBV2 and TRBJ2-7, with D perhaps matching TRBD1 (5 bases). CDR3 loop: CASRFDSTYEQYF. The CDR3 DNA sequence: TGTGCCAGCAGGTTTGACAGTACCTACGAGCAGTACTTC.